These T cell receptor beta chains were read from a single sample in a study of blood T cell repertoires in COVID-19. Profiled with immunoSEQ multiplex PCR; TCRdb holds only in-frame clones, not every one. The data show 120,000 or so clones, with around 90% seen just once and 3% to 4% held by the top ten. The material sequenced was peripheral blood. The receptors stem from a woman aged 45-65 years with acute or convalescent COVID-19. Each CDR3 is given with its conserved first and last residue. A D gene is named only where the DNA matches it firmly. Part of the rows lack a size; the others show once, few, many or a class for expanded clones.

V: TRBV19; size: NA; D: NA; J: TRBJ2-1; DNA: TGTGCCAGTAGTTCCAATAGCCCGAGCTCCTACAATGAGCAGTTCTTC; CDR3: CASSSNSPSSYNEQFF
V: TRBV28; size: NA; D: NA; J: TRBJ2-1; DNA: TGTGCCAGCAGTCCTCTAACAGCCTACAATGAGCAGTTCTTC; CDR3: CASSPLTAYNEQFF
V: TRBV28; size: NA; D: TRBD1; J: TRBJ2-5; DNA: TGTGCCAGCAGCATAACAGGGGTCGGAGAGACCCAGTACTTC; CDR3: CASSITGVGETQYF
V: TRBV6-5; size: NA; D: NA; J: TRBJ1-5; DNA: TGTGCCAGCAGGCTAGGGGGAGCCAATCAGCCCCAGCATTTT; CDR3: CASRLGGANQPQHF
V: TRBV19; size: NA; D: NA; J: TRBJ2-5; DNA: TGTGCCAGTAGTACGGAGACCCAGTACTTC; CDR3: CASSTETQYF
V: TRBV11-2; size: NA; D: NA; J: TRBJ1-3; DNA: TGTGCCAGCAGGCGTGTCCCCGGCAGGTCTGGAAACACCATATATTTT; CDR3: CASRRVPGRSGNTIYF
V: TRBV5-1; size: NA; D: NA; J: TRBJ2-1; DNA: TGCGCCAGCAGCCCCAGAGGTAAGGTGAACGCCCCCAGTGAGCAGTTCTTC; CDR3: CASSPRGKVNAPSEQFF
V: TRBV11-3; size: NA; D: NA; J: TRBJ2-1; DNA: TGTGCCAGCAGCTCCGCACTGGGGGCCGGCGGTGAGCAGTTCTTC; CDR3: CASSSALGAGGEQFF
V: TRBV5-1; size: NA; D: NA; J: TRBJ2-3; DNA: TGCGCCAGCAGCTTGGAGGGACTGGCGCAGGATACGCAGTATTTT; CDR3: CASSLEGLAQDTQYF
V: TRBV29-1; size: NA; D: TRBD1; J: TRBJ2-7; DNA: TGCAGCGCCATCGGGACAGCGTCCTACGAGCAGTACTTC; CDR3: CSAIGTASYEQYF
V: TRBV3-1/TRBV3-2; size: NA; D: TRBD1; J: TRBJ2-7; DNA: TGTGCCAGCAGCCTGGGACAGGCCTCCTACGAGCAGTACTTC; CDR3: CASSLGQASYEQYF
V: TRBV18; size: NA; D: TRBD2; J: TRBJ2-7; DNA: TGTGCCAGCTCACCACCCGGGACTAGAGTCCACGAGCAGTACTTC; CDR3: CASSPPGTRVHEQYF
V: TRBV18; size: NA; D: TRBD2; J: TRBJ2-1; DNA: TGTGCCAGCTCACCGGGGCGGGAGGGCTACAATGAGCAGTTCTTC; CDR3: CASSPGREGYNEQFF
V: TRBV23-1; size: NA; D: NA; J: TRBJ2-6; DNA: TGCGCCAGCAGTCAGCGGGACTCTTCTGGGGCCAACGTCCTGACTTTC; CDR3: CASSQRDSSGANVLTF
V: TRBV6-1; size: NA; D: NA; J: TRBJ1-5; DNA: TGTGCCAGCAGTGAAAATCCGGGGATCAGCAATCAGCCCCAGCATTTT; CDR3: CASSENPGISNQPQHF
V: TRBV28; size: NA; D: TRBD1; J: TRBJ1-2; DNA: TGTGCCAGCAGTTTCCCCAAGACAGGGGTCAACTATGGCTACACCTTC; CDR3: CASSFPKTGVNYGYTF
V: TRBV2; size: NA; D: NA; J: TRBJ2-2; DNA: TGTGCCAGCAGCCCCCGGGACACTTACACCGGGGAGCTGTTTTTT; CDR3: CASSPRDTYTGELFF
V: TRBV7-2; size: NA; D: TRBD2; J: TRBJ2-7; DNA: TGTGCCAGCAGCTTAATGAGCGGGAGGTCGGAAGAGCAGTACTTC; CDR3: CASSLMSGRSEEQYF
V: TRBV5-1; size: NA; D: TRBD1; J: TRBJ1-6; DNA: TGCGCCAGCAGCTCGATCGGGACAGGACGATCACCCCTCCACTTT; CDR3: CASSSIGTGRSPLHF
V: TRBV28; size: NA; D: TRBD2; J: TRBJ2-7; DNA: TGTGCCAGCAGCCCCGGGACTAGCGGGATTTACGAGCAGTACTTC; CDR3: CASSPGTSGIYEQYF
V: TRBV7-9; size: NA; D: NA; J: TRBJ2-1; DNA: TGTGCCAGCAGCTCCCTCTATAGCTCCTACAATGAGCAGTTCTTC; CDR3: CASSSLYSSYNEQFF
V: TRBV19; size: NA; D: TRBD1; J: TRBJ1-5; DNA: TGTGCCAGTAGTATGGGCGCAGGGGGCGATCAACCCCAGCATTTT; CDR3: CASSMGAGGDQPQHF
V: TRBV3-1/TRBV3-2; size: once; D: TRBD1; J: TRBJ1-5; DNA: TGTGCCAGCAGCCAGACAGGGGGCAATCAGCCCCAGCATTTT; CDR3: CASSQTGGNQPQHF
V: TRBV9; size: NA; D: NA; J: TRBJ1-1; DNA: TGTGCCAGCAGCGTAGTCGAGATCACTGAAGCTTTCTTT; CDR3: CASSVVEITEAFF
V: TRBV7-9; size: once; D: TRBD2; J: TRBJ2-5; DNA: TGTGCCAGCAGCATAAGGACTAGCGGGAGGGAGACCCAGTACTTC; CDR3: CASSIRTSGRETQYF
V: TRBV19; size: NA; D: TRBD1; J: TRBJ2-5; DNA: TGTGCCAGTAGTATCACCGGGACAGCCGAAGAGACCCAGTACTTC; CDR3: CASSITGTAEETQYF
V: TRBV28; size: NA; D: NA; J: TRBJ1-5; DNA: TGTGCCAGCAGTTTATGGGGGAGCCCTAATAGCAATCAGCCCCAGCATTTT; CDR3: CASSLWGSPNSNQPQHF
V: TRBV30; size: NA; D: TRBD2; J: TRBJ2-1; DNA: TGTGCCTGGAGTGTACAATCCAGCGGGAGAATCAATGAGCAGTTCTTC; CDR3: CAWSVQSSGRINEQFF
V: TRBV19; size: NA; D: TRBD2; J: TRBJ2-1; DNA: TGTGCCAGTAGGTCCGCACTAGCGGGAGGGTACAATGAGCAGTTCTTC; CDR3: CASRSALAGGYNEQFF
V: TRBV20-1; size: once; D: NA; J: TRBJ1-5; DNA: TGCAGTGCTAGTGGAACATATAGCAATCAGCCCCAGCATTTT; CDR3: CSASGTYSNQPQHF
V: TRBV2; size: NA; D: NA; J: TRBJ1-5; DNA: TGTGCCAGCAGGCCAGGGGCCTATAGCAATCAGCCCCAGCATTTT; CDR3: CASRPGAYSNQPQHF
V: TRBV2; size: NA; D: NA; J: TRBJ1-5; DNA: TGTGCCAGCAGTGAAGAGGGGTTTAATCAGCCCCAGCATTTT; CDR3: CASSEEGFNQPQHF
V: TRBV29-1; size: NA; D: NA; J: TRBJ2-7; DNA: TGCAGCGCGAACAGAGGGGGTGACGAGCAGTACTTC; CDR3: CSANRGGDEQYF
V: TRBV29-1; size: NA; D: NA; J: TRBJ2-3; DNA: TGCAGCGTCATGAAGCCAGGAAGCACAGATACGCAGTATTTT; CDR3: CSVMKPGSTDTQYF
V: TRBV7-9; size: once; D: TRBD1; J: TRBJ2-5; DNA: TGTGCCAGCAGCTTCCCGGACAGGGGTCCAAAAGAGACCCAGTACTTC; CDR3: CASSFPDRGPKETQYF
V: TRBV13; size: NA; D: NA; J: TRBJ1-2; DNA: TGTGCCAGCAGCTTGGGACTTGCGAACTATGGCTACACCTTC; CDR3: CASSLGLANYGYTF
V: TRBV4-2; size: NA; D: NA; J: TRBJ2-2; DNA: TGTGCCAGCAGCCAAGAAGGTACAAGGCAGGGCGGGGAGCTGTTTTTT; CDR3: CASSQEGTRQGGELFF
V: TRBV19; size: NA; D: NA; J: TRBJ1-6; DNA: TGTGCCAGTAGCCTCCTGGGGGCTAGCTCACCCCTCCACTTT; CDR3: CASSLLGASSPLHF
V: TRBV7-6; size: NA; D: TRBD2; J: TRBJ2-7; DNA: TGTGCCAGCAGCCATGGGACTAGCGGCACCTACGAGCAGTACTTC; CDR3: CASSHGTSGTYEQYF
V: TRBV7-2; size: NA; D: TRBD2; J: TRBJ2-7; DNA: TGTGCCAGCAGTAACCCAAGTGGGAGGGCCTATCGTTCCGAGCAGTACTTC; CDR3: CASSNPSGRAYRSEQYF
V: TRBV19; size: NA; D: TRBD1; J: TRBJ2-1; DNA: TGTGCCAGTAGTTCACAACAGGGGTCCTACTACAATGAGCAGTTCTTC; CDR3: CASSSQQGSYYNEQFF
V: TRBV19; size: NA; D: NA; J: TRBJ1-5; DNA: TGTGCCAGTAGTACGGGGGGACGACAGCCCCAGCATTTT; CDR3: CASSTGGRQPQHF
V: TRBV5-1; size: NA; D: NA; J: TRBJ2-3; DNA: TGCGCCAGCAGCTTGGAGGCACGAGGAGATACGCAGTATTTT; CDR3: CASSLEARGDTQYF
V: TRBV15; size: NA; D: TRBD1; J: TRBJ1-2; DNA: TGTGCCACCAGCAGGGACAGGTTACAAGGCTACACCTTC; CDR3: CATSRDRLQGYTF
V: TRBV10-2; size: NA; D: NA; J: TRBJ1-5; DNA: TGCGCCAGCAGAGAAGGGGTGGGTCAGCCCCAGCATTTT; CDR3: CASREGVGQPQHF
V: TRBV18; size: NA; D: NA; J: TRBJ1-1; DNA: TGTGCCAGCTCACCAGCGGGGGCGCCGAACACTGAAGCTTTCTTT; CDR3: CASSPAGAPNTEAFF
V: TRBV5-1; size: NA; D: TRBD1; J: TRBJ1-1; DNA: TGCGCCCCCAGGGGGGCAGATATGAACACTGAAGCTTTCTTT; CDR3: CAPRGADMNTEAFF
V: TRBV7-9; size: NA; D: TRBD2; J: TRBJ2-5; DNA: TGTGCCAGCAGCTCTGGGACTAGCGGGGCCGGTCAAGAGACCCAGTACTTC; CDR3: CASSSGTSGAGQETQYF
V: TRBV4-2; size: NA; D: TRBD2; J: TRBJ2-3; DNA: TGTGCCAGCAGCCAAGAGGCTAGCGGGAACACAGATACGCAGTATTTT; CDR3: CASSQEASGNTDTQYF
V: TRBV27; size: NA; D: TRBD1; J: TRBJ2-1; DNA: TGTGCCAGCGGGCTTGGACAGGGGCGCTCCTACAATGAGCAGTTCTTC; CDR3: CASGLGQGRSYNEQFF
V: TRBV5-6; size: NA; D: TRBD1; J: TRBJ2-7; DNA: TGTGCCAGCAGCTCACTCCCGGGACAGGGAAACGAGCAGTACTTC; CDR3: CASSSLPGQGNEQYF